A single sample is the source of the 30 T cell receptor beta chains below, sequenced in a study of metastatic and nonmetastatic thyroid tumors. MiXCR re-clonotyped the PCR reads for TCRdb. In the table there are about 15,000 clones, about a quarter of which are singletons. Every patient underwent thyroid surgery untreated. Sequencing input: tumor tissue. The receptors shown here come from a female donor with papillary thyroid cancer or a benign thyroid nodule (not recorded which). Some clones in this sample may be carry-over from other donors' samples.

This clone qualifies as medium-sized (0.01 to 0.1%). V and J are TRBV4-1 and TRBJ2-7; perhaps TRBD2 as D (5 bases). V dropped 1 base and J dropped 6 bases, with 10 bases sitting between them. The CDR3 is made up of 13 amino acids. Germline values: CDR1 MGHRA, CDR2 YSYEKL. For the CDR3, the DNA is TGCGCCAGCAGCCAAGCCGGGCGGGTCGAGCAGTACTTC. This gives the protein CASSQAGRVEQYF.

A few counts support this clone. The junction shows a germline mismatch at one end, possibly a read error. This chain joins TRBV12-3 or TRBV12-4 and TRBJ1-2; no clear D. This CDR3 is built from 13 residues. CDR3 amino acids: CASSRKVNYGYTF. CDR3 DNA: TGTGCCAGCAGTAGGAAGGTGAACTATGGCTACACATTC.

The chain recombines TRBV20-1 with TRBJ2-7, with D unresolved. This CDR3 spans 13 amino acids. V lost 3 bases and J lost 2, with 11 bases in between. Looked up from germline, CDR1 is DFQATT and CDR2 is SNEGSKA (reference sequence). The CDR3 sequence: CSASPAWPYEQYF. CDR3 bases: TGCAGTGCTAGTCCGGCCTGGCCCTACGAGCAGTACTTC.

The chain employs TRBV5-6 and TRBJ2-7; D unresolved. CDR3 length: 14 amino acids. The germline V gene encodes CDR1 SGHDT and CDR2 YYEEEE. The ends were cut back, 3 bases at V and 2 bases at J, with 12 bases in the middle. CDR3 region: CASSYGRSTYEQYF. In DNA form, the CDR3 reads TGTGCCAGCAGCTACGGACGTAGTACCTACGAGCAGTACTTC.

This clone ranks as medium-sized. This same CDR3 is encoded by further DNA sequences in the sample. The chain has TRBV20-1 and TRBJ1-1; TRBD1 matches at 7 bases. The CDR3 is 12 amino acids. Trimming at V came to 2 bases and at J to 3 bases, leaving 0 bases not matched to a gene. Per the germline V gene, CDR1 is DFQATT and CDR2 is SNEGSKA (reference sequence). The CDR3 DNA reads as TGCAGTGCTAGACAGGGGGACACTGAAGCTTTCTTT. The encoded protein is CSARQGDTEAFF.

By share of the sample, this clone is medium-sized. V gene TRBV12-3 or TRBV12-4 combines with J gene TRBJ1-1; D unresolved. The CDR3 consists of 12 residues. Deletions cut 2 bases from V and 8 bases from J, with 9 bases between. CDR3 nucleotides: TGTGCCAGCAGTTTACGGCAGGACGAAGCTTTCTTT. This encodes CASSLRQDEAFF.

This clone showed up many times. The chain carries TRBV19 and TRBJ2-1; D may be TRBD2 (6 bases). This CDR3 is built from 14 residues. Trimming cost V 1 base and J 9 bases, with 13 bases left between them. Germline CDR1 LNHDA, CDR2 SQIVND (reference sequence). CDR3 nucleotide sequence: TGTGCCAGTAGTATAGGACTAGGACTTGGTGAGCAGTTCTTC. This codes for CASSIGLGLGEQFF.

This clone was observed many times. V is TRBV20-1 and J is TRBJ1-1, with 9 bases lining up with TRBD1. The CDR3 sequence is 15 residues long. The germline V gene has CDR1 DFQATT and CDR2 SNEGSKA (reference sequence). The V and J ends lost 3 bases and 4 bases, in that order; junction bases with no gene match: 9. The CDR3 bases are TGCAGTGCTAGCCCTGGGACAGGGTGGGGCACTGAAGCTTTCTTT. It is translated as CSASPGTGWGTEAFF.

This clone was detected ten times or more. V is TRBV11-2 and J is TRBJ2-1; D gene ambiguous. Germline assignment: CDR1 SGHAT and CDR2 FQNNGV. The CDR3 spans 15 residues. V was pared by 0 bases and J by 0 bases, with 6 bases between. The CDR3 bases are TGTGCCAGCAGCTTAGAGCCCAGCTCCTACAATGAGCAGTTCTTC. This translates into CASSLEPSSYNEQFF.

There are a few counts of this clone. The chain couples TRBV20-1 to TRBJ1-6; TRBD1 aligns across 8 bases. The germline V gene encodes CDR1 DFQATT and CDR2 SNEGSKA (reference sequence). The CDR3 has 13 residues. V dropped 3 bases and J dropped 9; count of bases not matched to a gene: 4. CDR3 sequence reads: CSARDRESSPLHF. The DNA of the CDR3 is TGCAGTGCTAGGGACAGGGAAAGTTCACCCCTCCACTTT.

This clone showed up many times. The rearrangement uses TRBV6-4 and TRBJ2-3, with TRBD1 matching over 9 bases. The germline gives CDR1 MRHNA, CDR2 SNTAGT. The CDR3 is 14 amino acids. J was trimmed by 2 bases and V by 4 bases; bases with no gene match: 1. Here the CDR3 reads CASSGTGDTDTQYF. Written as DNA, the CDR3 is TGTGCCAGCAGTGGGACAGGGGACACAGATACGCAGTATTTT.

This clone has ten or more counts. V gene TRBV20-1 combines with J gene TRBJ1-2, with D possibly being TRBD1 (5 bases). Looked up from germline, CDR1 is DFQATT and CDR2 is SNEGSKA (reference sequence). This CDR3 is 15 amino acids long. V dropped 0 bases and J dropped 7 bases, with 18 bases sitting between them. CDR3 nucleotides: TGCAGTGCTAGAGATAATAGGGGATGGGTGGGTGGCTACACCTTC. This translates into CSARDNRGWVGGYTF.

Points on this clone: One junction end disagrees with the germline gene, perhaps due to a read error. Here the CDR3 DNA reads TGCGCCAACAGCTTGCGACTTGTGCGGGTCCGATCACCCCTCCACTTT. Its protein is CANSLRLVRVRSPLHF. The chain uses TRBV5-1 and TRBJ1-6; D remains ambiguous. CDR1 and CDR2 (germline): SGHRS, YFSETQ. The CDR3 has 16 residues.

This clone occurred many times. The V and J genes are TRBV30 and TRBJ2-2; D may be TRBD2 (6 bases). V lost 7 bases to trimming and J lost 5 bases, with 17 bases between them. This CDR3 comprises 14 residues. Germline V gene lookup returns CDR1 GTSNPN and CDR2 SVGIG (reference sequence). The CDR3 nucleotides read TGTGCCTCCACCCGGGACGGAGGGACCGGGGAGCTGTTTTTT. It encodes CASTRDGGTGELFF.

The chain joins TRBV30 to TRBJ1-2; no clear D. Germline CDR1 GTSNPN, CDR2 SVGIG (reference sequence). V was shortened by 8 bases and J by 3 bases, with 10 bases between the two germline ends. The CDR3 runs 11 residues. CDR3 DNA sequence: TGTGCCAGAAGGGTCGACTATGGCTACACCTTC. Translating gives CARRVDYGYTF.

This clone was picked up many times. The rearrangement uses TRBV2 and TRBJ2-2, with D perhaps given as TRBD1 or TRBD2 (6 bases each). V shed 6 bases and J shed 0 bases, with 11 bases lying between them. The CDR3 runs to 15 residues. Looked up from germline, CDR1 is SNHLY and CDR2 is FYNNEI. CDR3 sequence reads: CASRWGATNTGELFF. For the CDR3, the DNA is TGTGCCAGCAGATGGGGGGCAACGAACACCGGGGAGCTGTTTTTT. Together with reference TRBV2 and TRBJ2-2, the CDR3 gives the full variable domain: EPEVTQTPSHQVTQMGQEVILRCVPISNHLYFYWYRQILGQKVEFLVSFYNNEISEKSEIFDDQFSVERPDGSNFTLKIRSTKLEDSAMYFCASRWGATNTGELFFGEGSRLTVL.

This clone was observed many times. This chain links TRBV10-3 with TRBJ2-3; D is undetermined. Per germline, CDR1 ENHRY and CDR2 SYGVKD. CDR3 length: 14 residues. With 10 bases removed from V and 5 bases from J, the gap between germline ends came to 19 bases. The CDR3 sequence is CATGQDSAQDTQYF. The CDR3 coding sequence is TGTGCCACTGGCCAGGATTCGGCACAAGATACGCAGTATTTT.

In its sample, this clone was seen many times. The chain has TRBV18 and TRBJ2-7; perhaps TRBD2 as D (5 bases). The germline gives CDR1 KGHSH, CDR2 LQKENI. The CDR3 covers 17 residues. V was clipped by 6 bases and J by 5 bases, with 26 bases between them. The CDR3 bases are TGTGCCAGCTCCCTAATGCGAGGGAGCGGCATTGGGGACGAGCAGTACTTC. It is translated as CASSLMRGSGIGDEQYF.

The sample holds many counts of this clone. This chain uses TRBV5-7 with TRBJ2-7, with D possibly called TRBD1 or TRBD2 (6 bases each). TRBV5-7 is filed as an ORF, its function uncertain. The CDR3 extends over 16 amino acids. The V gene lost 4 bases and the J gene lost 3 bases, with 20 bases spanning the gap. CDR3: CASSDSLGGTNYEQYF. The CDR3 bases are TGTGCCAGCAGCGATTCTCTGGGCGGGACAAACTACGAGCAGTACTTC.

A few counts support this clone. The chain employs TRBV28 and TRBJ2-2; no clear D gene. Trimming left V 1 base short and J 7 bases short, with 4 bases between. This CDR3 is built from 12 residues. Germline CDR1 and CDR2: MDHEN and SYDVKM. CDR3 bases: TGTGCCAGCAGTTTATTCGGCGGGGAGCTGTTTTTT. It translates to CASSLFGGELFF.

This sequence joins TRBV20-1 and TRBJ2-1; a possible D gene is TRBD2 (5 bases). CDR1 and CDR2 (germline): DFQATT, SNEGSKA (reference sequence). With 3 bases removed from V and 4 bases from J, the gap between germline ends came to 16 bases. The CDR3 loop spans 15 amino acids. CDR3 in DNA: TGCAGTGCTAGGGAGGTCCCGGCAAGGTACAATGAGCAGTTCTTC. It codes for CSAREVPARYNEQFF.

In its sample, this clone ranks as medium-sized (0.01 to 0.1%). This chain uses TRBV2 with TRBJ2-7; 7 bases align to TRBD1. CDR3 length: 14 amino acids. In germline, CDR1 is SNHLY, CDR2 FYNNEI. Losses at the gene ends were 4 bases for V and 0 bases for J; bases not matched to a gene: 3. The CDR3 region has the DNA TGTGCCAGCAGTGGACAGGGCGCCTCCTACGAGCAGTACTTC. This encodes CASSGQGASYEQYF. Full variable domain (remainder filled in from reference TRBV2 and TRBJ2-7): EPEVTQTPSHQVTQMGQEVILRCVPISNHLYFYWYRQILGQKVEFLVSFYNNEISEKSEIFDDQFSVERPDGSNFTLKIRSTKLEDSAMYFCASSGQGASYEQYFGPGTRLTVT.

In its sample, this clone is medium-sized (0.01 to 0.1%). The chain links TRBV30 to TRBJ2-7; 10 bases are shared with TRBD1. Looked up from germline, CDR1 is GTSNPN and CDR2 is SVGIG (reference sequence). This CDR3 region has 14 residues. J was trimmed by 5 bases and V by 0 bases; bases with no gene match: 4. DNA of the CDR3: TGTGCCTGGAGTGTAGGGGGGACAGGGGACGAGCAGTACTTC. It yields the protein CAWSVGGTGDEQYF.

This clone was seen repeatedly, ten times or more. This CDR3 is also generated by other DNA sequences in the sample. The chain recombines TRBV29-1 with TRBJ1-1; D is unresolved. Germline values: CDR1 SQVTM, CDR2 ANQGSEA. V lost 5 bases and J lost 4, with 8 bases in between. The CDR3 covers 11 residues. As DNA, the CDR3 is TGCAGCGTTCACCGCCGCACTGAAGCTTTCTTT. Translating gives CSVHRRTEAFF.

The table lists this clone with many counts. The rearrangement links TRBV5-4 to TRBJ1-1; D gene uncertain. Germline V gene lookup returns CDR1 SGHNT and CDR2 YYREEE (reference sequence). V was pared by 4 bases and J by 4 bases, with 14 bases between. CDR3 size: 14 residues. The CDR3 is CASSPWTAGTEAFF. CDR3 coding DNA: TGTGCCAGCAGCCCCTGGACGGCTGGCACTGAAGCTTTCTTT.

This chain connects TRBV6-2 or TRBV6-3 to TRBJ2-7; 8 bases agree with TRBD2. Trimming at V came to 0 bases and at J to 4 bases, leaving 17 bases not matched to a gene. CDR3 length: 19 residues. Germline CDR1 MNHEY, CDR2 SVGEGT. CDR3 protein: CASSYSKWHMRAGVYEQYF. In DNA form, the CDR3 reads TGTGCCAGCAGTTACTCGAAGTGGCATATGAGAGCGGGAGTGTACGAGCAGTACTTC.

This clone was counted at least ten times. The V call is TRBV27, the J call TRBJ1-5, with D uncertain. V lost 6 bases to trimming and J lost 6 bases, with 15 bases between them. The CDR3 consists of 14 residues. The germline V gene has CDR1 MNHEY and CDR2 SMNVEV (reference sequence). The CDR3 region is CASRSLTRGQPQHF. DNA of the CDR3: TGTGCCAGCAGGAGCCTAACCAGAGGTCAGCCCCAGCATTTT.

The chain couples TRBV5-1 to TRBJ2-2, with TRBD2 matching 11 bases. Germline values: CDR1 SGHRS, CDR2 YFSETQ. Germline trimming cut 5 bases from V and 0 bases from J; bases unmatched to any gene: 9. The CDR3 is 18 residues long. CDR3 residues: CASSPWGLAAANTGELFF. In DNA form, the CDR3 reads TGCGCCAGCAGTCCCTGGGGACTAGCGGCCGCGAACACCGGGGAGCTGTTTTTT.

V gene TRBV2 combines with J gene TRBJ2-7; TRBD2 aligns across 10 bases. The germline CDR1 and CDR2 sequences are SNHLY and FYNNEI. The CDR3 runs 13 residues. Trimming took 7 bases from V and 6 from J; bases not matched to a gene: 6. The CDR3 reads CASIGAGGLEQYF. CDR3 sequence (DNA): TGTGCCAGCATTGGAGCGGGAGGGCTCGAGCAGTACTTC.

CDR3 sequence: CASNTGGKGSAEAFF. The DNA of the CDR3 is TGTGCCAGCAACACAGGGGGAAAGGGGTCCGCTGAAGCTTTCTTT. The chain links TRBV28 to TRBJ1-1, with 8 bases identical to TRBD1. The V gene end was trimmed by 7 bases and the J gene end by 6 bases; junction bases not matched to a gene: 13. The CDR3 runs to 15 residues. The germline V gene encodes CDR1 MDHEN and CDR2 SYDVKM.